Listed below are T cell receptor beta chains from one sample, sequenced in a study of blood T cell repertoires in COVID-19. The assay was immunoSEQ multiplex PCR, and TCRdb's table has in-frame clones only and misses some. The sample lists about 110,000 clones, about 85% occurring once. Source material: peripheral blood. These receptor sequences come from a human donor in a cohort sampled during active COVID-19. Both conserved end residues are part of each CDR3. The order of the fields is D gene, clone size, J gene, V gene, CDR3 DNA, CDR3 protein. D genes are given only for firm matches. Clone size is not always given. Where it is, it says once, few, many or a class for expanded clones.

D: TRBD1
size: .
J: TRBJ2-2
V: TRBV3-1/TRBV3-2
DNA: TGTGCCAGCAGCCACCCGGGACAGGGGTCCGGGGAGCTGTTTTTT
CDR3: CASSHPGQGSGELFF

D: .
size: few
J: TRBJ1-5
V: TRBV11-2
DNA: TGTGCCAGCAGCTTAGGGCAGTTCAATCAGCCCCAGCATTTT
CDR3: CASSLGQFNQPQHF

D: TRBD1
size: .
J: TRBJ1-5
V: TRBV3-1/TRBV3-2
DNA: TGTGCCAGCAGCCTCCGACAGGGGGGCGTAAATCAGCCCCAGCATTTT
CDR3: CASSLRQGGVNQPQHF

D: .
size: .
J: TRBJ2-4
V: TRBV28
DNA: TGTGCCAGCAGCGTCGAGTCACTAGCCAAAAACATTCAGTACTTC
CDR3: CASSVESLAKNIQYF

D: .
size: .
J: TRBJ2-6
V: TRBV9
DNA: TGTGCCAGCAGCGTAGGAGGCAACGGGGCCAACGTCCTGACTTTC
CDR3: CASSVGGNGANVLTF

D: .
size: .
J: TRBJ1-1
V: TRBV11-2
DNA: TGTGCCAGCAGCTTTGTGGGAGGAAGCGCTGAAGCTTTCTTT
CDR3: CASSFVGGSAEAFF

D: .
size: .
J: TRBJ1-6
V: TRBV2
DNA: TGTGCCAGCAGAGGTACAGGGTCCGGCCGCTCACCCCTCCACTTT
CDR3: CASRGTGSGRSPLHF

D: TRBD2
size: few
J: TRBJ2-1
V: TRBV7-9
DNA: TGTGCCAGCAGCCACGATAGCGGGGGGACCTACAATGAGCAGTTCTTC
CDR3: CASSHDSGGTYNEQFF

D: .
size: .
J: TRBJ2-7
V: TRBV27
DNA: TGTGCCAGCCGAGGGGCGGGAATGTACGAGCAGTACTTC
CDR3: CASRGAGMYEQYF

D: .
size: .
J: TRBJ1-2
V: TRBV3-1/TRBV3-2
DNA: TGTGCCAGCACCCTATCGGGAAGACATGGCTACACCTTC
CDR3: CASTLSGRHGYTF

D: .
size: .
J: TRBJ2-6
V: TRBV3-1/TRBV3-2
DNA: TGTGCCAGCAGCCAAGGACTTCCAAGCTCTGGGGCCAACGTCCTGACTTTC
CDR3: CASSQGLPSSGANVLTF

D: TRBD1
size: .
J: TRBJ1-2
V: TRBV28
DNA: TGTGCCAGCAGTGTAGGGACAGAAGGCTACACCTTC
CDR3: CASSVGTEGYTF

D: .
size: .
J: TRBJ2-1
V: TRBV6-2/TRBV6-3
DNA: TGTGCCAGCAGTTTTCTTCACGGTGAGCAGTTCTTC
CDR3: CASSFLHGEQFF

D: .
size: once
J: TRBJ1-2
V: TRBV5-1
DNA: TGCGCCAGCAGCTTGGATGGCGCCCTAGCGGATGGCTACACCTTC
CDR3: CASSLDGALADGYTF

D: .
size: few
J: TRBJ2-2
V: TRBV10-3
DNA: TGTGCCATCAGTAAGCAGGGGACGAACACCGGGGAGCTGTTTTTT
CDR3: CAISKQGTNTGELFF

D: .
size: .
J: TRBJ2-2
V: TRBV5-1
DNA: TGCGCCAGCAGGAAGGAGGGATCCCCCGGGGAGCTGTTTTTT
CDR3: CASRKEGSPGELFF

D: .
size: .
J: TRBJ2-2
V: TRBV18
DNA: TGTGCCAGCTCACCAACTTTCGGTAAACAGGCGATCCGTACCGGGGAGCTGTTTTTT
CDR3: CASSPTFGKQAIRTGELFF

D: TRBD2
size: .
J: TRBJ2-3
V: TRBV27
DNA: TGTGCCAGCAGTCCCCGTGCGGGGGGGCCGGGAGATACGCAGTATTTT
CDR3: CASSPRAGGPGDTQYF

D: .
size: .
J: TRBJ1-5
V: TRBV2
DNA: TGTGCCAGCGTCCGATGGGAGAATCAGCCCCAGCATTTT
CDR3: CASVRWENQPQHF

D: .
size: few
J: TRBJ2-7
V: TRBV4-3
DNA: TGCGCCAGCAGCCAAGAAAATAGTAACAGGGCCTACGAGCAGTACTTC
CDR3: CASSQENSNRAYEQYF

D: TRBD2
size: .
J: TRBJ2-7
V: TRBV5-1
DNA: TGCGCCAGCAGCTTGGAACTAGCGGGAGTTGGCTACGAGCAGTACTTC
CDR3: CASSLELAGVGYEQYF

D: TRBD2
size: .
J: TRBJ2-1
V: TRBV24-1
DNA: TGTGCCACCAGTGGCTACGATCTGAAGCGGGAGAGTAGTGAGCAGTTCTTC
CDR3: CATSGYDLKRESSEQFF

D: .
size: .
J: TRBJ1-1
V: TRBV2
DNA: TGTGCCAGCAACATGCGGGCAGGGAACACTGAAGCTTTCTTT
CDR3: CASNMRAGNTEAFF

D: .
size: .
J: TRBJ2-3
V: TRBV30
DNA: TGTGCCTGGAGCCCGGGACACCGAAACACAGATACGCAGTATTTT
CDR3: CAWSPGHRNTDTQYF

D: TRBD1
size: .
J: TRBJ2-7
V: TRBV12-5
DNA: TGTGCTAGTGGTTTGCTAGGACAGGGGACTGACGAGCAGTACTTC
CDR3: CASGLLGQGTDEQYF

D: .
size: .
J: TRBJ2-7
V: TRBV9
DNA: TGTGCCAGCAGCGTCGGCGTGCGGGGAAGCTCCTACGAGCAGTACTTC
CDR3: CASSVGVRGSSYEQYF

D: TRBD2
size: once
J: TRBJ2-5
V: TRBV18
DNA: TGTGCCAGCTCACCAGCGGGAGTCGGAGAGACCCAGTACTTC
CDR3: CASSPAGVGETQYF

D: TRBD1
size: .
J: TRBJ2-7
V: TRBV6-5
DNA: TGTGCCAGCAGTTACGCCAGGGGGATGTACGAGCAGTACTTC
CDR3: CASSYARGMYEQYF

D: TRBD1
size: once
J: TRBJ1-2
V: TRBV5-1
DNA: TGCGCCAGCAGCTTGGCTCGGGACAGCTATGGCTACACCTTC
CDR3: CASSLARDSYGYTF

D: TRBD1
size: .
J: TRBJ1-1
V: TRBV9
DNA: TGTGCCAGCAGCGCACAGAACAGGGGGGCAATGAACACTGAAGCTTTCTTT
CDR3: CASSAQNRGAMNTEAFF

D: .
size: .
J: TRBJ2-5
V: TRBV4-1
DNA: TGCGCCAGCAGCCAATCGGACTCCGAGACCCAGTACTTC
CDR3: CASSQSDSETQYF

D: .
size: .
J: TRBJ1-2
V: TRBV28
DNA: TGTGCCAGCAGGGGGCTGGGCTATGGCTACACCTTC
CDR3: CASRGLGYGYTF

D: .
size: .
J: TRBJ1-1
V: TRBV30
DNA: TGTGCCCTTACGCCCCAGTGGACTGAAGCTTTCTTT
CDR3: CALTPQWTEAFF

D: .
size: once
J: TRBJ2-1
V: TRBV7-8
DNA: TGTGCCAGCAGCGTCAGGACCCGGACTGGTGAGCAGTTCTTC
CDR3: CASSVRTRTGEQFF

D: TRBD2
size: once
J: TRBJ2-1
V: TRBV19
DNA: TGTGCCAGTAGTATGATCCTAGCGGGAGGGCGTGAGCAGTTCTTC
CDR3: CASSMILAGGREQFF

D: TRBD1
size: .
J: TRBJ1-6
V: TRBV5-4
DNA: TGTGCCAGCAGCAGTTCCCCCACAGGGGATCGGAATTCACCCCTCCACTTT
CDR3: CASSSSPTGDRNSPLHF

D: TRBD2
size: .
J: TRBJ2-1
V: TRBV6-5
DNA: TGTGCCAGCAGCACCCTAGCGGGACTTTACAATGAGCAGTTCTTC
CDR3: CASSTLAGLYNEQFF

D: .
size: .
J: TRBJ1-5
V: TRBV11-2
DNA: TGTGCCAGCAGCCCATCCGGGTACGGCAATCAGCCCCAGCATTTT
CDR3: CASSPSGYGNQPQHF

D: TRBD2
size: .
J: TRBJ2-3
V: TRBV4-1
DNA: TGCGCCAGCAGCCAAGACCCGACGGGACTAGGCGGCAGAAATACGCAGTATTTT
CDR3: CASSQDPTGLGGRNTQYF

D: .
size: .
J: TRBJ2-5
V: TRBV30
DNA: TGTGCCTGGAGTGTTAGGCAGGGATTGGGGACCCAGTACTTC
CDR3: CAWSVRQGLGTQYF

D: .
size: .
J: TRBJ1-3
V: TRBV6-5
DNA: TGTGCCAGCAGTATCGGTGACAGGTCCGGAAACACCATATATTTT
CDR3: CASSIGDRSGNTIYF

D: TRBD2
size: .
J: TRBJ2-2
V: TRBV9
DNA: TGTGCCAGCACCCGGGAGGGAATAGACACCGGGGAGCTGTTTTTT
CDR3: CASTREGIDTGELFF

D: .
size: .
J: TRBJ1-1
V: TRBV6-1
DNA: TGTGCCAGCAGTGAACTGGGGGGGAACACTGAAGCTTTCTTT
CDR3: CASSELGGNTEAFF

D: TRBD1
size: .
J: TRBJ1-2
V: TRBV6-5
DNA: TGTGCCAGCAGCCACCTGGGGCAGGGGGTGGATGGCTACACCTTC
CDR3: CASSHLGQGVDGYTF

D: .
size: .
J: TRBJ1-6
V: TRBV7-9
DNA: TGTGCCAGCAGCTTAGAGGGGCAGGGCCATTCACCCCTCCACTTT
CDR3: CASSLEGQGHSPLHF

D: .
size: .
J: TRBJ2-5
V: TRBV7-9
DNA: TGTGCCAGCAGCTTAGCGCCTATGCAAGAGACCCAGTACTTC
CDR3: CASSLAPMQETQYF

D: .
size: .
J: TRBJ1-5
V: TRBV4-2
DNA: TGTGCCAGCAGCCAGGAGGTGTCTGGCAGGCCGAATCAGCCCCAGCATTTT
CDR3: CASSQEVSGRPNQPQHF

D: TRBD1
size: .
J: TRBJ2-1
V: TRBV6-4
DNA: TGTGCCAGTTCGGGACAGGGGGCCCTCGGGTCCTACAATGAGCAGTTCTTC
CDR3: CASSGQGALGSYNEQFF

D: .
size: .
J: TRBJ2-5
V: TRBV6-5
DNA: TGTGCCAGCAGTTACTCGACAACAGCCCCAGAGACCCAGTACTTC
CDR3: CASSYSTTAPETQYF

D: TRBD2
size: .
J: TRBJ2-1
V: TRBV10-3
DNA: TGTGCCATCAGTGAGGTGAAGCGGGGGCTTAACAATGAGCAGTTCTTC
CDR3: CAISEVKRGLNNEQFF

D: TRBD1
size: many
J: TRBJ1-2
V: TRBV2
DNA: TGTGCCAGCAGTGGGGACAGCCACCATGGCTACACCTTC
CDR3: CASSGDSHHGYTF

D: TRBD1
size: few
J: TRBJ2-5
V: TRBV5-4
DNA: TGTGCCAGCAGCTTGGGTGACAGGGGGAGAGAGACCCAGTACTTC
CDR3: CASSLGDRGRETQYF

D: .
size: .
J: TRBJ2-5
V: TRBV11-2
DNA: TGTGCCAGCAGACGGGGTGAGGAGACCCAGTACTTC
CDR3: CASRRGEETQYF

D: TRBD2
size: .
J: TRBJ2-3
V: TRBV5-1
DNA: TGCGCCAGCAAGGAAGATAGGGCGGGGGGAGTAGATACGCAGTATTTT
CDR3: CASKEDRAGGVDTQYF

D: .
size: .
J: TRBJ2-5
V: TRBV29-1
DNA: TGCAGCGTTGTCGGGGTACAAGAGACCCAGTACTTC
CDR3: CSVVGVQETQYF

D: .
size: .
J: TRBJ1-2
V: TRBV2
DNA: TGTGCCAGCACAGAGCAGGGCTATGGCTACACCTTC
CDR3: CASTEQGYGYTF

D: .
size: .
J: TRBJ1-5
V: TRBV6-5
DNA: TGTGCCAGCAGTTCGGGAGATAGGCGGCAGCCCCAGCATTTT
CDR3: CASSSGDRRQPQHF